The 27 T cell receptor beta chains listed next were all sequenced from one sample in a study of T cell repertoires in cytomegalovirus infection (dated by TCRdb to between 2019 and 2020). The sequencer was an Illumina HiSeq 1500. Through fastp at Q25 and MiXCR, TCRdb rebuilt clones from the public reads, retaining in-frame beta chains. Entries that share a CDR3 protein sequence are merged under the most common genes and DNA. The sample table holds nearly 650,000 distinct CDR3 sequences, of which 20% to 25% were seen once. 8% of the sample rests with the top ten. The sample taken for sequencing was CD8+ T cells from PBMCs. The receptor source for this set is a human donor in good health (CMV status not recorded). Some clones in this sample may be carry-over from other donors' samples.

This sequence joins TRBV2 and TRBJ2-2; D ambiguous. Looked up from germline, CDR1 is SNHLY and CDR2 is FYNNEI. V shed 7 bases and J shed 7 bases, with 13 bases lying between them. This CDR3 has 13 residues. CDR3 bases: TGTGCCAGCACTCAAAGGGTGCGCGGGGAGCTGTTTTTT. This gives the protein CASTQRVRGELFF.

V and J are TRBV5-1 and TRBJ1-2; D not certain. Trimming removed 2 bases from V and 0 bases from J, with 8 bases in between. The CDR3 runs to 14 residues. CDR1 is SGHRS and CDR2 is YFSETQ in the germline V gene. CDR3 protein: CASSLREANYGYTF. The CDR3 DNA reads as TGCGCCAGCAGCTTACGGGAAGCTAACTATGGCTACACCTTC.

The chain couples TRBV27 to TRBJ2-1, with a tentative D call TRBD2 (5 bases). V lost 5 bases to trimming and J lost 9 bases, with 14 bases between them. Germline-derived CDR1 and CDR2 are MNHEY and SMNVEV (reference sequence). The CDR3 spans 13 residues. Written as DNA, the CDR3 is TGTGCCAGCAGTCACCTTAGTAGCGCTGAGCAGTTCTTC. Encoded protein: CASSHLSSAEQFF.

This clonotype has only a few counts. The gene calls are TRBV28 and TRBJ2-5, with 7 bases lining up with TRBD1. The CDR3 is made up of 15 amino acids. The germline V gene has CDR1 MDHEN and CDR2 SYDVKM. J was trimmed by 1 base and V by 6 bases; bases with no gene match: 8. CDR3 nucleotides: TGTGCCAGCAGCGCCGGGGACAGTCCCCAAGAGACCCAGTACTTC. This codes for CASSAGDSPQETQYF.

The chain has TRBV13 and TRBJ2-7; D remains ambiguous. The CDR3 runs to 12 residues. Trimming left V 5 bases short and J 2 bases short, with 7 bases between. The germline gives CDR1 PRHDT, CDR2 FYEKMQ (reference sequence). CDR3 sequence reads: CASSRDTYEQYF. The CDR3 coding sequence is TGTGCCAGCAGCCGAGACACCTACGAGCAGTACTTC.

V usage is TRBV4-1 and J usage is TRBJ2-7; D not certain. Trimming pared 6 bases from V and 0 bases from J, leaving 21 bases between. This CDR3 has 17 amino acids. CDR1 is MGHRA, CDR2 YSYEKL, per germline. The CDR3 protein is CASSLTASTLHSYEQYF. Written as DNA, the CDR3 is TGCGCCAGCAGTTTGACGGCGTCTACCCTTCACTCCTACGAGCAGTACTTC.

This clonotype was detected many times. The V gene is TRBV28, the J gene TRBJ2-3, with D possibly being TRBD1 (5 bases). This CDR3 spans 15 amino acids. The V and J ends lost 3 bases and 2 bases respectively, with 12 bases between them. Per germline, CDR1 MDHEN and CDR2 SYDVKM. The CDR3 spells CASSFDRAFTDTQYF. CDR3 bases: TGTGCCAGCAGTTTTGACAGAGCCTTCACAGATACGCAGTATTTT.

Only a few counts were recorded for this clonotype. V is TRBV6-5 and J is TRBJ2-2; the D gene is possibly TRBD1 (5 bases). The germline V gene has CDR1 MNHEY and CDR2 SVGAGI. The CDR3 is made up of 14 amino acids. Trimming removed 4 bases from V and 4 bases from J, with 10 bases in between. CDR3 sequence (DNA): TGTGCCAGCAGTTTCACAGGTTTCACCGGGGAGCTGTTTTTT. Translation: CASSFTGFTGELFF.

This clonotype was recorded many times. The rearrangement joins TRBV28 to TRBJ2-5; 8 bases agree with TRBD1. Germline V gene lookup returns CDR1 MDHEN and CDR2 SYDVKM. The V segment lost 6 bases and the J segment 1 base; nucleotides outside the gene matches: 4. CDR3 length: 14 amino acids. DNA for the CDR3: TGTGCCAGCAGCGACAGGGGCGGCCAAGAGACCCAGTACTTC. This encodes CASSDRGGQETQYF. The whole variable domain, filled in from reference TRBV28 and TRBJ2-5, reads DVKVTQSSRYLVKRTGEKVFLECVQDMDHENMFWYRQDPGLGLRLIYFSYDVKMKEKGDIPEGYSVSREKKERFSLILESASTNQTSMYLCASSDRGGQETQYFGPGTRLLVL.

This clonotype was observed at least ten times. The genes are TRBV28 and TRBJ1-1; 7 nucleotides line up with TRBD1. V lost 5 bases, J lost 1 base, and 7 bases stayed unmatched. CDR1 and CDR2 from the germline V gene are MDHEN and SYDVKM. This CDR3 contains 15 residues. The CDR3 is CASSPRTGSNTEAFF. CDR3 nucleotide sequence: TGTGCCAGCAGTCCGCGGACAGGCTCGAACACTGAAGCTTTCTTT.

This clonotype was seen more than once but under ten times. The rearrangement links TRBV29-1 to TRBJ2-7; unclear D gene. Germline CDR1 and CDR2: SQVTM and ANQGSEA. The V gene lost 0 bases and the J gene lost 2 bases, with 11 bases spanning the gap. This CDR3 is built from 14 residues. The CDR3 DNA sequence: TGCAGCGTTGAAGATTTCGGCAGGCCCTACGAGCAGTACTTC. Translation gives CSVEDFGRPYEQYF.

A note on this clonotype: Germline and junction disagree at one end, which may indicate a read error. V gene TRBV4-3 combines with J gene TRBJ1-5; D is unresolved. CDR3 size: 16 residues. Germline V gives CDR1 LGHNA, CDR2 YSLEER. In DNA form, the CDR3 reads TGCGCCAGCAGCCAAGATCCGGGAGGAGGAAATCTGCCCCAGCATTTT. Translated, it gives CASSQDPGGGNLPQHF.

This clonotype was recorded many times. The chain uses TRBV7-2 and TRBJ2-7, with D unresolved. The CDR3 has 14 residues. Germline-derived CDR1 and CDR2 are SGHTA and FQGNSA. Trimming cost V 5 bases and J 2 bases, with 13 bases left between them. In nucleotides, the CDR3 is TGTGCCAGCAGCCGCTTTGGTACGACCTACGAGCAGTACTTC. Its translation is CASSRFGTTYEQYF.

This clonotype was seen a few times. This chain connects TRBV28 to TRBJ1-2; D is unclear. The CDR3 totals 12 residues. V was pared by 0 bases and J by 6 bases, with 5 bases between. Germline loops: CDR1 MDHEN, CDR2 SYDVKM. The DNA for the CDR3 is TGTGCCAGCAGTTTATGGGCCGATGGCTACACCTTC. It encodes CASSLWADGYTF.

The chain uses TRBV6-6 and TRBJ2-1, with D tentatively TRBD2 (5 bases). The V end lost 6 bases, the J end lost 4 bases, and 19 bases lay between the germline ends. There are 16 residues in the CDR3. Germline CDR1 MNHNY, CDR2 SVGAGI (reference sequence). The CDR3 is CASSDGPAGFYNEQFF. The CDR3 DNA reads TGTGCCAGCAGCGACGGGCCCGCGGGCTTTTACAATGAGCAGTTCTTC.

This clonotype was recorded only once. A much larger clone is a single base away; this may be a read error. CDR3 protein: CASSFGGINQPQHF. Written as DNA, the CDR3 is TGTGCCAGCAGTTTCGGAGGGATAAATCAGCCCCAGCATTTT. V and J are TRBV27 and TRBJ1-5; D gene ambiguous. The germline V gene has CDR1 MNHEY and CDR2 SMNVEV (reference sequence). Between the trimmed V and J ends, which lost 3 bases and 4 bases, there was a span of 10 bases. This CDR3 contains 14 residues.

The CDR3 spells CASSPGLAGFYNEQFF. CDR3 in DNA: TGCGCCAGCAGCCCAGGACTAGCGGGGTTCTACAATGAGCAGTTCTTC. V is TRBV5-1 and J is TRBJ2-1; the match to TRBD2 covers 12 bases. J lost 3 bases, V lost 4 bases, and 5 bases had no gene match. The CDR3 has 16 amino acids. Germline V gene lookup returns CDR1 SGHRS and CDR2 YFSETQ.

This clonotype was picked up many times. V usage is TRBV7-9 and J usage is TRBJ2-7, with D unresolved. The germline V gene encodes CDR1 SEHNR and CDR2 FQNEAQ (reference sequence). Between the trimmed V and J ends, which lost 5 bases and 5 bases, there was a span of 13 bases. The CDR3 consists of 13 residues. This CDR3 is CASSPLDRDEQYV. Here the CDR3 DNA reads TGTGCCAGCAGCCCTCTTGACCGGGACGAGCAGTACGTC.

The count of this clonotype is one. This could be a read error, since a much larger clone is one nucleotide away. The rearrangement links TRBV6-2 or TRBV6-3 to TRBJ2-1; TRBD2 matches at 9 bases. Per the germline V gene, CDR1 is MNHEY and CDR2 is SVGEGT. The CDR3 has 13 amino acids. V gave up 6 bases and J gave up 8 bases; unmatched junction bases: 5. This chain's CDR3 is CASRGTSRDEQFF. In DNA form, the CDR3 reads TGTGCCAGCAGAGGGACTAGCCGAGATGAGCAGTTCTTC.

The V call is TRBV20-1, the J call TRBJ2-5; TRBD2 agrees at 8 bases. The CDR3 sequence is 15 residues long. Unmatched junction bases numbered 6, after V lost 3 bases and J lost 0 bases. In germline, CDR1 is DFQATT, CDR2 SNEGSKA (reference sequence). CDR3 coding DNA: TGCAGTGCTAGGATGGTAGCGGGGTACCAAGAGACCCAGTACTTC. As protein: CSARMVAGYQETQYF.

This clonotype showed up many times. The chain carries TRBV28 and TRBJ2-2; 10 bases agree with TRBD1. Losses at the gene ends were 2 bases for V and 1 base for J; bases not matched to a gene: 4. Germline loops: CDR1 MDHEN, CDR2 SYDVKM. The CDR3 runs to 17 residues. CDR3 DNA: TGTGCCAGCAGTTTAGACGGACAGGGGGGGAACACCGGGGAGCTGTTTTTT. This translates into CASSLDGQGGNTGELFF.

This clonotype was detected many times. The J gene is TRBJ2-1, the V gene TRBV6-2 or TRBV6-3; TRBD1 matches 7 bases. The CDR3 is 14 residues long. Germline assignment: CDR1 MNHEY and CDR2 SVGEGT. J lost 6 bases, V lost 0 bases, and 2 bases had no gene match. This CDR3 reads CASSYSRQGNEQFF. CDR3 coding DNA: TGTGCCAGCAGTTACTCAAGACAGGGCAATGAGCAGTTCTTC.

The CDR3 DNA reads as TGTGCCAGCAGTGGTTCGTGGACAACCCGCACAGATACGCAGTATTTT. It is translated as CASSGSWTTRTDTQYF. The chain joins TRBV2 to TRBJ2-3; weak D call: TRBD1 (5 bases). CDR3 size: 16 residues. Germline V gene lookup returns CDR1 SNHLY and CDR2 FYNNEI. The V end was cut by 4 bases, the J end by 1 base, with 15 bases between.

This clonotype was recorded a few times. The chain has TRBV7-9 and TRBJ2-1, with 9 bases lining up with TRBD2. After removal of 5 bases from V and 8 bases from J, the junction contained 10 bases not matched to a gene. CDR1 is SEHNR, CDR2 FQNEAQ, per germline (reference sequence). The CDR3 contains 15 residues. In DNA form, the CDR3 reads TGTGCCAGCAGCCCGACTGCGGGGGGGCCCCATGAGCAGTTCTTC. It codes for CASSPTAGGPHEQFF.

Here the CDR3 reads CASSYSALKEQYF. As DNA, the CDR3 is TGTGCCAGCAGTTACTCTGCACTAAAAGAGCAGTACTTC. V gene TRBV6-6 combines with J gene TRBJ2-7; D is unclear. Looked up from germline, CDR1 is MNHNY and CDR2 is SVGAGI (reference sequence). V was shortened by 0 bases and J by 7 bases, with 10 bases between the two germline ends. This CDR3 region has 13 residues.

The chain has TRBV19 and TRBJ2-3; D unclear. CDR1 is LNHDA, CDR2 SQIVND, per germline (reference sequence). The CDR3 runs 12 residues. V was clipped by 6 bases and J by 9 bases, with 13 bases between them. CDR3 residues: CASSRNTETQYF. CDR3 bases: TGTGCCAGTAGCCGGAACACTGAGACGCAGTATTTT.

This clonotype has just a few counts. The chain recombines TRBV6-2 or TRBV6-3 with TRBJ2-7; no definite D call. V dropped 6 bases and J dropped 4 bases, with 16 bases sitting between them. Germline CDR1 is MNHEY and CDR2 is SVGEGT. The CDR3 extends over 14 amino acids. The CDR3 protein is CASSPRQEHYEQYV. DNA for the CDR3: TGTGCCAGCAGCCCCCGGCAGGAACATTACGAGCAGTACGTC.